The 27 T cell receptor beta chains presented below share a single source sample, sequenced in a study of regulatory T cells in long-lasting Graves disease. Time point reported: persistent/refractory GD, antithyroid drugs over 5 years with positive TRAb. From PBMCs, RNA was extracted and then used to make the TCR library. Construction of TCR beta libraries relied on iRepertoire HTBI primers and on Arm-PCR targeting CDR3 regions. TCRdb reanalysed the multiplex PCR reads using MiXCR and keeps one entry per CDR3 protein. Of some 440,000 distinct CDR3 sequences in the sample, roughly 20% were seen once. The sequences come from peripheral blood mononuclear cells (PBMCs), collected when the disease was refractory, from a patient treated with antithyroid drugs. The receptors shown here come from a female donor with Graves disease.

This clonotype has at least ten counts. This chain joins TRBV2 and TRBJ1-4; unclear D gene. Per the germline V gene, CDR1 is SNHLY and CDR2 is FYNNEI. Trimming cost V 5 bases and J 8 bases, with 9 bases left between them. The length of the CDR3 is 12 residues. CDR3 sequence: CASSKVGEKLFF. The DNA for the CDR3 is TGTGCCAGCAGTAAAGTTGGGGAAAAACTGTTTTTT.

The V and J genes are TRBV18 and TRBJ2-3; 13 bases align to TRBD2. The CDR3 totals 16 residues. CDR1 is KGHSH, CDR2 LQKENI, per germline. The trim removed 3 bases at V and 4 bases at J, leaving 4 bases unmatched. This chain's CDR3 is CASSPRTSGSADTQYF. CDR3 sequence (DNA): TGTGCCAGCTCACCCCGGACTAGCGGGAGTGCAGATACGCAGTATTTT.

This clonotype came up many times. The J gene is TRBJ1-1, the V gene TRBV12-3 or TRBV12-4; a possible D gene is TRBD1 (5 bases). The CDR3 extends over 14 amino acids. Trimming removed 5 bases at V and 2 bases at J, with 12 bases between. The CDR3 loop reads CASSPQGYNTEAFF. Written as DNA, the CDR3 is TGTGCCAGCAGTCCCCAGGGATACAACACTGAAGCTTTCTTT.

This clonotype was detected a few times. J is TRBJ2-1 and V is TRBV28, with TRBD2 matching over 13 bases. CDR1 and CDR2 from the germline V gene are MDHEN and SYDVKM. J gave up 7 bases and V 5 bases, and 8 bases lay outside the gene matches. The CDR3 is made up of 16 amino acids. Written as DNA, the CDR3 is TGTGCCAGCAGTCCCCCCCGACTAGCGGGAGGAAATGAGCAGTTCTTC. It codes for CASSPPRLAGGNEQFF.

This rearrangement joins TRBV19 to TRBJ1-6, with a possible D match to TRBD1 (5 bases). The CDR3 covers 15 residues. V dropped 5 bases and J dropped 8 bases, with 16 bases sitting between them. In germline, CDR1 is LNHDA, CDR2 SQIVND (reference sequence). CDR3 coding DNA: TGTGCCAGTAGTCCCCTCGGGGGAATGGATTCACCCCTCCACTTT. Translation: CASSPLGGMDSPLHF.

This clonotype was observed many times. The chain couples TRBV20-1 to TRBJ1-5, with 7 positions matching TRBD1. The CDR3 totals 13 residues. From germline, CDR1 is DFQATT and CDR2 SNEGSKA (reference sequence). The junction had 1 base not matched to a gene; V was cut back by 5 bases and J by 0 bases. CDR3 DNA: TGCAGTGCTCAGGGGGATAGCAATCAGCCCCAGCATTTT. It encodes CSAQGDSNQPQHF.

This clonotype was seen more than once but under ten times. For the CDR3, the DNA is TGTGCCACCAGCACAGGGGCACTCTACGAGCAGTACTTC. Amino acid sequence: CATSTGALYEQYF. The rearrangement uses TRBV15 and TRBJ2-7; a possible D gene is TRBD1 (6 bases). Germline V lookup: CDR1 LNHNV, CDR2 YYDKDF (reference sequence). V gave up 4 bases and J gave up 3 bases, with 10 bases separating them. This CDR3 spans 13 amino acids.

This clonotype has just a few counts. The CDR3 loop is CAHGGGPSGNTIYF. The DNA of the CDR3 is TGTGCCCACGGGGGTGGACCTTCTGGAAACACCATATATTTT. The chain combines TRBV30 with TRBJ1-3; perhaps TRBD1 as D (5 bases). V was clipped by 8 bases and J by 1 base, with 15 bases between them. Germline-derived CDR1 and CDR2 are GTSNPN and SVGIG (reference sequence). This CDR3 region has 14 residues.

This clonotype was picked up many times. The chain joins TRBV7-2 to TRBJ1-2; D is unclear. CDR1 is SGHTA, CDR2 FQGNSA, per germline. The CDR3 sequence is 14 residues long. With 7 bases removed from V and 3 bases from J, the gap between germline ends came to 15 bases. CDR3 nucleotide sequence: TGTGCCAGCACCGAAAGTCTGGGATACTATGGCTACACCTTC. Protein product: CASTESLGYYGYTF.

A few counts support this clonotype. The V gene is TRBV30, the J gene TRBJ2-7; D possibly corresponds to TRBD1 (5 bases). The germline V gene has CDR1 GTSNPN and CDR2 SVGIG (reference sequence). The V end was cut by 5 bases, the J end by 6 bases, with 11 bases between. CDR3 length: 11 amino acids. CDR3 DNA sequence: TGTGCCTGGGGACAATTCTCCGAGCAGTACTTC. Translating it yields CAWGQFSEQYF.

This clonotype was found a few times. The chain has TRBV15 and TRBJ2-2; 12 nucleotides align to TRBD2. J was trimmed by 3 bases and V by 0 bases; bases with no gene match: 5. The CDR3 has 18 residues. Germline V gene lookup returns CDR1 LNHNV and CDR2 YYDKDF (reference sequence). As DNA, the CDR3 is TGTGCCACCAGCAGAGAAAGACTAGCGGGAGTTTACACCGGGGAGCTGTTTTTT. Protein sequence: CATSRERLAGVYTGELFF. Full variable domain (rest looked up from reference TRBV15 and TRBJ2-2): DAMVIQNPRYQVTQFGKPVTLSCSQTLNHNVMYWYQQKSSQAPKLLFHYYDKDFNNEADTPDNFQSRRPNTSFCFLDIRSPGLGDTAMYLCATSRERLAGVYTGELFFGEGSRLTVL.

This clonotype was seen more than once but under ten times. This rearrangement joins TRBV6-5 to TRBJ1-2; D is undetermined. The CDR3 extends over 12 amino acids. V lost 3 bases to trimming and J lost 3 bases, with 5 bases between them. CDR1 and CDR2 (germline): MNHEY, SVGAGI. As DNA, the CDR3 is TGTGCCAGCAGTTATCTTGACTATGGCTACACCTTC. Its protein is CASSYLDYGYTF.

V is TRBV5-1 and J is TRBJ1-1; 9 bases fit TRBD1. The CDR3 loop spans 15 amino acids. The V gene's germline CDR1 is SGHRS and CDR2 YFSETQ. The junction had 9 bases not matched to a gene; V was cut back by 4 bases and J by 5 bases. The CDR3 bases are TGCGCCAGCAGCCTACTTCCCGGGACAGGGACTGAAGCTTTCTTT. This codes for CASSLLPGTGTEAFF.

This chain joins TRBV20-1 and TRBJ1-1, with 9 bases that match TRBD1. This CDR3 is built from 14 residues. Germline V gene lookup returns CDR1 DFQATT and CDR2 SNEGSKA (reference sequence). The V gene end was trimmed by 6 bases and the J gene end by 11 bases; junction bases not matched to a gene: 16. CDR3 region: CSAGPDRGPPRAFF. CDR3 DNA: TGCAGTGCCGGACCGGACAGGGGTCCCCCCCGGGCTTTCTTT.

The chain uses TRBV7-9 and TRBJ1-2; 8 bases fit TRBD1. CDR1 and CDR2 from the germline V gene are SEHNR and FQNEAQ (reference sequence). V shed 3 bases, J shed 5 bases, and the junction held 8 bases outside the gene matches. The CDR3 consists of 15 residues. DNA for the CDR3: TGTGCCAGCAGCTTGGCGAGGACAGGGACTTATGGCTACACCTTC. This encodes CASSLARTGTYGYTF.

This clonotype has ten or more counts. The rearrangement links TRBV6-5 to TRBJ2-7; 7 bases agree with TRBD2. The V and J ends lost 2 bases and 3 bases, in that order; junction bases with no gene match: 7. Germline V gene data show CDR1 as MNHEY and CDR2 as SVGAGI. The CDR3 sequence is 15 residues long. CDR3 residues: CASSYGASGGYEQYF. CDR3 nucleotides: TGTGCCAGCAGTTACGGGGCTAGCGGAGGCTACGAGCAGTACTTC.

The chain is built from TRBV6-4 and TRBJ2-1, with TRBD2 as a possible D gene (5 bases). CDR1 MRHNA and CDR2 SNTAGT come from the germline V gene. V lost 10 bases and J lost 3, with 19 bases in between. The CDR3 totals 15 residues. The CDR3 DNA reads as TGTGCCACCTATCCCGGTGAGCGGCTCTACAATGAGCAGTTCTTC. Amino acid sequence: CATYPGERLYNEQFF.

This clonotype has a handful of counts. Lacking the conserved final phenylalanine or tryptophan, this CDR3 likely reflects a read error. V is TRBV28 and J is TRBJ2-7, with 9 bases fitting TRBD2. Looked up from germline, CDR1 is MDHEN and CDR2 is SYDVKM. There are 19 residues in the CDR3. J gave up 3 bases and V 4 bases, and 19 bases lay outside the gene matches. DNA of the CDR3: TGTGCCAGCAGTTCCTACTTCAACGAGCAGCGAGCGGGGGGCTACGAGCAGTACCTC. Translating it yields CASSSYFNEQRAGGYEQYL.

In its sample, this clonotype was seen many times. The chain uses TRBV3-1 and TRBJ1-1; possibly TRBD1 for D (5 bases). V was cut by 5 bases and J by 0 bases, with 7 bases left in between. This CDR3 comprises 13 residues. In germline, CDR1 is LGHDT, CDR2 YNNKEL (reference sequence). The CDR3 DNA follows: TGTGCCAGCAGCAACAGGATGAACACTGAAGCTTTCTTT. Protein product: CASSNRMNTEAFF.

This clonotype was counted at least ten times. In nucleotides, the CDR3 is TGTGCCAGCACCGAATGGGGACTAACTGAAGCTTTCTTT. It encodes CASTEWGLTEAFF. V usage is TRBV25-1 and J usage is TRBJ1-1, with a possible D match to TRBD1 (5 bases). CDR3 length equals 13 residues. Trimming stripped 7 bases from V and 5 bases from J, with 14 bases between. The V gene's germline CDR1 is MGHDK and CDR2 SYGVNS. The complete variable domain, with remaining parts taken from reference TRBV25-1 and TRBJ1-1, reads EADIYQTPRYLVIGTGKKITLECSQTMGHDKMYWYQQDPGMELHLIHYSYGVNSTEKGDLSSESTVSRIRTEHFPLTLESARPSHTSQYLCASTEWGLTEAFFGQGTRLTVV.

The CDR3 DNA follows: TGTGCCAGCAGTTACTTAACGGACCACCCCTACGAGCAGTACTTC. This gives the protein CASSYLTDHPYEQYF. The V gene is TRBV6-2 or TRBV6-3, the J gene TRBJ2-7; D is unresolved. The CDR3 extends over 15 amino acids. V lost 1 base, J lost 2 bases, and 12 bases lay in between. Germline CDR1 reads MNHEY; CDR2 reads SVGEGT.

This clonotype has more than one count but fewer than ten. The chain uses TRBV6-2 or TRBV6-3 and TRBJ1-5; 7 bases agree with TRBD1. This CDR3 region has 16 residues. CDR1 MNHEY and CDR2 SVGEGT come from the germline V gene. J lost 6 bases, V lost 6 bases, and 14 bases had no gene match. CDR3 residues: CASRSRGTAEGQPQHF. The CDR3 DNA sequence: TGTGCCAGCAGATCCCGTGGGACAGCCGAAGGTCAGCCCCAGCATTTT.

V and J are TRBV7-2 and TRBJ2-7, with 8 bases identical to TRBD2. Germline values: CDR1 SGHTA, CDR2 FQGNSA. V shed 5 bases and J 7 bases; nucleotides not matched to a gene: 13. The CDR3 loop spans 15 amino acids. CDR3 residues: CASSRGGESYVEQYF. The CDR3 nucleotides are TGTGCCAGCAGCCGGGGGGGGGAATCCTACGTTGAGCAGTACTTC.

At least ten counts were recorded for this clonotype. The chain is built from TRBV18 and TRBJ1-2; D may be TRBD1 (5 bases). Germline V gene lookup returns CDR1 KGHSH and CDR2 LQKENI. This CDR3 spans 13 amino acids. V dropped 5 bases and J dropped 6 bases, with 13 bases sitting between them. The CDR3 DNA sequence: TGTGCCAGCTCAACGTTCAGGGCAGATGGCTACACCTTC. Translation: CASSTFRADGYTF.

In this sample, this clonotype turned up many times. The rearrangement joins TRBV28 to TRBJ1-1; TRBD1 matches at 7 bases. V was pared by 11 bases and J by 3 bases, with 9 bases of the junction left unmatched. Germline CDR1 reads MDHEN; CDR2 reads SYDVKM. This CDR3 comprises 13 residues. CDR3 coding DNA: TGTGCCGTCCTCGACAGGGCCGACACTGAAGCTTTCTTT. Residues: CAVLDRADTEAFF.

The gene calls are TRBV28 and TRBJ2-6; D is perhaps TRBD1 (6 bases). Germline lookup yields CDR1 MDHEN and CDR2 SYDVKM. V gave up 7 bases and J gave up 8 bases, with 12 bases separating them. The CDR3 is 13 residues long. The CDR3 region is CASNTQGSNVLTF. Here the CDR3 DNA reads TGTGCCAGCAATACTCAGGGGTCCAACGTCCTGACTTTC. Full variable domain (outside the CDR3, taken from reference TRBV28 and TRBJ2-6): DVKVTQSSRYLVKRTGEKVFLECVQDMDHENMFWYRQDPGLGLRLIYFSYDVKMKEKGDIPEGYSVSREKKERFSLILESASTNQTSMYLCASNTQGSNVLTFGAGSRLTVL.

This clonotype was observed many times. This chain uses TRBV4-2 with TRBJ1-2; D is unresolved. V lost 0 bases and J lost 4, with 9 bases in between. This CDR3 contains 14 residues. Germline assignment: CDR1 LGHNA and CDR2 YNFKEQ. CDR3 region: CASSQEVVRYGYTF. DNA for the CDR3: TGTGCCAGCAGCCAAGAGGTGGTTCGCTATGGCTACACCTTC.